What follows is one T cell receptor beta chain and its context. Its cognate antigen is unknown. Libraries were prepared by immunoSEQ multiplex PCR; TCRdb keeps only in-frame clonotypes and omits some of them. This sample has about 34,000 clones; roughly 94% occur once, and the top ten carry 0.73%. In germline, CDR1 is LNHNV, CDR2 YYDKDF (reference sequence). This CDR3 comprises 18 residues. V was cut by 0 bases and J by 2 bases, with 18 bases left in between. The sample is drawn from a study of T cells in localized non-small cell lung cancer. Study-level findings and limits: Detection in adjacent lung was observed for a median 57 of the top 100 tumor clones. Uninvolved adjacent lung had the highest recorded T cell clonality, with tumor below it. Heterogeneity remains possible because sequencing was limited to only one tumor region.

The chain has TRBV15 and TRBJ2-3, with a tentative D call TRBD2 (6 bases). This clonotype was obtained from a woman aged 35-75 years with stage I lung adenocarcinoma. Sequencing was performed on peripheral blood, taken before any cancer treatment. The CDR3 loop reads CATSRDRQRERATDTQYF. For the CDR3, the DNA is TGTGCCACCAGCAGAGATCGGCAACGGGAGCGCGCCACAGATACGCAGTATTTT.